A selection of T cell receptor beta chains follows, all from one sample in a study of CXCR3-negative and CXCR3-positive naive CD8 T cells. TCRdb processed the 5' RACE reads again and assigns one entry to each CDR3 protein, with no DNA. The sample spans 65,000 to 95,000 distinct CDR3 sequences; the ten largest clones claim approximately 1.4%. The sequenced material came from naive CXCR3- CD8+ T cells from blood. The receptors come from a human donor in good health. Some clones in this sample may be carry-over from other donors' samples. CDR3s include the opening cysteine and the closing phenylalanine or tryptophan. The order of the fields is J gene, V gene, CDR3 protein.

J gene: TRBJ2-5; V gene: TRBV7-8; CDR3 protein: CASSLSGGQETQYF
J gene: TRBJ1-5; V gene: TRBV19; CDR3 protein: CASTPGVTGGEPQHF
J gene: TRBJ1-1; V gene: TRBV28; CDR3 protein: CASSLLPDNTEAFF
J gene: TRBJ1-2; V gene: TRBV4-1; CDR3 protein: CASSHNRGNYGYTF
J gene: TRBJ1-4; V gene: TRBV6-5; CDR3 protein: CASRSTGEKLFF
J gene: TRBJ2-1; V gene: TRBV28; CDR3 protein: CASSLAGDVNEQFF
J gene: TRBJ2-3; V gene: TRBV7-2; CDR3 protein: CASSLWTSTDTQYF
J gene: TRBJ2-7; V gene: TRBV29-1; CDR3 protein: CSVEDGGGTGQYF
J gene: TRBJ2-7; V gene: TRBV7-8; CDR3 protein: CASSLNGRYEQYF
J gene: TRBJ2-7; V gene: TRBV28; CDR3 protein: CASSPGAFGEQYF
J gene: TRBJ2-1; V gene: TRBV3-1; CDR3 protein: CASSQDLSGAPYNEQFF
J gene: TRBJ1-4; V gene: TRBV15; CDR3 protein: CATSRYRDPNEKLFF
J gene: TRBJ1-3; V gene: TRBV29-1; CDR3 protein: CSVVGDYLGNTIYF
J gene: TRBJ2-7; V gene: TRBV7-9; CDR3 protein: CASSLGTSGVPSYEQYF
J gene: TRBJ2-7; V gene: TRBV6-5; CDR3 protein: CASRIQGPAYEQYF
J gene: TRBJ2-3; V gene: TRBV5-1; CDR3 protein: CASSLRRGGTDTQYF
J gene: TRBJ2-5; V gene: TRBV7-7; CDR3 protein: CASSYTGGGQETQYF
J gene: TRBJ2-3; V gene: TRBV10-1; CDR3 protein: CASSAGLAGDSTDTQYF
J gene: TRBJ2-1; V gene: TRBV7-3; CDR3 protein: CASSSGLVVGNEQFF
J gene: TRBJ1-6; V gene: TRBV12-5; CDR3 protein: CASGDDPTGFSSPLHF
J gene: TRBJ2-7; V gene: TRBV27; CDR3 protein: CASSLRHPYEQYF
J gene: TRBJ2-6; V gene: TRBV4-2; CDR3 protein: CASSQEPGAGANVLTF
J gene: TRBJ2-2; V gene: TRBV19; CDR3 protein: CASSPLDGPANTGELFF
J gene: TRBJ1-1; V gene: TRBV12-3/TRBV12-4; CDR3 protein: CASSFPQGRNTEAFF
J gene: TRBJ2-1; V gene: TRBV18; CDR3 protein: CASSRGTSGSYNEQFF
J gene: TRBJ2-1; V gene: TRBV5-1; CDR3 protein: CASSLEGAGSSYNEQFF
J gene: TRBJ2-7; V gene: TRBV20-1; CDR3 protein: CSARSTTGQGALYEQYF
J gene: TRBJ2-7; V gene: TRBV7-9; CDR3 protein: CASSSGQEYYEQYF
J gene: TRBJ2-5; V gene: TRBV4-1; CDR3 protein: CASSQDPGTLQETQYF
J gene: TRBJ2-5; V gene: TRBV11-2; CDR3 protein: CASSLPGQEETQYF
J gene: TRBJ2-6; V gene: TRBV3-1; CDR3 protein: CASSQAISGANVLTF
J gene: TRBJ2-7; V gene: TRBV6-2/TRBV6-3; CDR3 protein: CASSRDRVNEQYF
J gene: TRBJ2-1; V gene: TRBV6-2/TRBV6-3; CDR3 protein: CASSLIAEPPYNEQFF
J gene: TRBJ2-7; V gene: TRBV14; CDR3 protein: CASSQGRGVSYEQYF
J gene: TRBJ2-1; V gene: TRBV3-1; CDR3 protein: CASSPSGSPYNEQFF
J gene: TRBJ2-7; V gene: TRBV2; CDR3 protein: CASFGDSYEQYF
J gene: TRBJ2-7; V gene: TRBV28; CDR3 protein: CASSLGGRLGSYEQYF
J gene: TRBJ2-7; V gene: TRBV10-3; CDR3 protein: CAIRPLPSDLNEQYF
J gene: TRBJ2-3; V gene: TRBV7-2; CDR3 protein: CASSDGTSGNSRTDTQYF
J gene: TRBJ2-3; V gene: TRBV6-5; CDR3 protein: CASSGPGGAGTDTQYF
J gene: TRBJ2-7; V gene: TRBV29-1; CDR3 protein: CSVERGTGRAYEQYF
J gene: TRBJ2-7; V gene: TRBV13; CDR3 protein: CASSARLQGYEQYF
J gene: TRBJ2-1; V gene: TRBV29-1; CDR3 protein: CSASGSPYNEQFF
J gene: TRBJ2-1; V gene: TRBV12-3/TRBV12-4; CDR3 protein: CASRDSYNEQFF
J gene: TRBJ2-6; V gene: TRBV20-1; CDR3 protein: CSARTPDSFSTGPSGANVLTF
J gene: TRBJ2-7; V gene: TRBV20-1; CDR3 protein: CSARGLAGGYEQYF
J gene: TRBJ2-5; V gene: TRBV28; CDR3 protein: CASSFLTGGIGPQETQYF
J gene: TRBJ2-1; V gene: TRBV29-1; CDR3 protein: CSALRTGSNEQFF
J gene: TRBJ2-6; V gene: TRBV29-1; CDR3 protein: CSALVQGKHESGSGANVLTF